The clone carrying this T cell receptor (beta chain) came up a few times. Its antigen is undetermined. It was uncontrolled infection, other autoimmune disease, pregnancy or lactation that excluded patients. TCR beta CDR3 region amplification was performed from RNA transcripts. The HTBI set primed first-round TCR CDR3 RT-PCR. TCRdb redid the calling of the multiplex PCR reads with MiXCR, one entry per CDR3 protein. The sample contains about 250,000 distinct CDR3 sequences, over 20% of which appear only once. The ends were cut back, 0 bases at V and 3 bases at J, with 5 bases in the middle. The CDR3 consists of 13 residues. The germline V gene has CDR1 SGHNT and CDR2 YENEEA. The data were obtained in a study of T cells in Graves' hyperthyroidism and ophthalmopathy. Study context: Blood from the periphery was taken at initial diagnosis, before any treatment. Study results and limitations: Ophthalmopathy, as predicted by the model, came a median around 6 months after the prediction. Ophthalmopathy could be told apart from stable hyperthyroidism with a 13 V-J model.

This TCR was recovered from a middle-aged woman with Graves' ophthalmopathy. Source material: blood. This chain uses TRBV11-3 with TRBJ2-5; no definite D call. Written as DNA, the CDR3 is TGTGCCAGCAGCTTAGATAGGGAAGAGACCCAGTACTTC. This encodes CASSLDREETQYF.